These T cell receptor beta chains were read from a single sample in a study of blood T cell repertoires in COVID-19. Measured with immunoSEQ multiplex PCR; TCRdb has only the in-frame clones, and not every one. The repertoire has about 120,000 clones, more than 80% of them found once; the top ten carry about 4.1%. The source material was peripheral blood. Every receptor here comes from a man aged 35-49 years with acute or convalescent COVID-19. CDR3s include the opening cysteine and the closing phenylalanine or tryptophan.

CDR3aa: CASDRQGRGGYTF
j_gene: TRBJ1-2
v_gene: TRBV5-6

CDR3aa: CASSLTGDSGNTIYF
j_gene: TRBJ1-3
v_gene: TRBV5-4

CDR3aa: CASSPGQGPAYEQYF
j_gene: TRBJ2-7
v_gene: TRBV18

CDR3aa: CASSLGQGADEKLFF
j_gene: TRBJ1-4
v_gene: TRBV7-7

CDR3aa: CAWRQAATNEKLFF
j_gene: TRBJ1-4
v_gene: TRBV30

CDR3aa: CASSLVRDGHGYTF
j_gene: TRBJ1-2
v_gene: TRBV11-2

CDR3aa: CASSLEGHRKLFF
j_gene: TRBJ1-4
v_gene: TRBV7-9

CDR3aa: CASSQHFDQPQHF
j_gene: TRBJ1-5
v_gene: TRBV4-3

CDR3aa: CAITAPGQAGLKGGYTF
j_gene: TRBJ1-2
v_gene: TRBV10-3

CDR3aa: CASSPPGDTRYNEQFF
j_gene: TRBJ2-1
v_gene: TRBV7-9

CDR3aa: CASSQVVRGEKLFF
j_gene: TRBJ1-4
v_gene: TRBV4-3

CDR3aa: CASSQPGMNTEAFF
j_gene: TRBJ1-1
v_gene: TRBV5-1

CDR3aa: CASSFDRAETQYF
j_gene: TRBJ2-5
v_gene: TRBV7-2

CDR3aa: CATSRAAGGNQPQHF
j_gene: TRBJ1-5
v_gene: TRBV15

CDR3aa: CAISEPGQNTYNEQFF
j_gene: TRBJ2-1
v_gene: TRBV10-3

CDR3aa: CASSPAGLADPEQYF
j_gene: TRBJ2-7
v_gene: TRBV5-1

CDR3aa: CASSELTGISYEQYF
j_gene: TRBJ2-7
v_gene: TRBV6-1

CDR3aa: CASSIAQGTTLYGYTF
j_gene: TRBJ1-2
v_gene: TRBV19

CDR3aa: CASSKETGTNYGYTF
j_gene: TRBJ1-2
v_gene: TRBV3-1/TRBV3-2

CDR3aa: CASSLGLAGSPYEQYF
j_gene: TRBJ2-7
v_gene: TRBV14

CDR3aa: CASSLVAGISYNEQFF
j_gene: TRBJ2-1
v_gene: TRBV5-1

CDR3aa: CASHNRGYTEAFF
j_gene: TRBJ1-1
v_gene: TRBV5-6

CDR3aa: CASSQDGQGSGYTF
j_gene: TRBJ1-2
v_gene: TRBV4-3

CDR3aa: CASSQGWGPNTEAFF
j_gene: TRBJ1-1
v_gene: TRBV14

CDR3aa: CASSRRLAENNEQFF
j_gene: TRBJ2-1
v_gene: TRBV7-8

CDR3aa: CASSPLRENTEAFF
j_gene: TRBJ1-1
v_gene: TRBV5-5

CDR3aa: CATSRGGTGDQPQHF
j_gene: TRBJ1-5
v_gene: TRBV15

CDR3aa: CASMNPFRGDQETQYF
j_gene: TRBJ2-5
v_gene: TRBV19

CDR3aa: CAWRTRTGLGVLYGYTF
j_gene: TRBJ1-2
v_gene: TRBV30

CDR3aa: CASSQGPQETQYF
j_gene: TRBJ2-5
v_gene: TRBV3-1/TRBV3-2

CDR3aa: CASKGEGQGAFF
j_gene: TRBJ1-1
v_gene: TRBV2

CDR3aa: CASSPLAGESNEQFF
j_gene: TRBJ2-1
v_gene: TRBV18

CDR3aa: CASSVGTGGGTEAFF
j_gene: TRBJ1-1
v_gene: TRBV9

CDR3aa: CASSQADREGGYTF
j_gene: TRBJ1-2
v_gene: TRBV4-2

CDR3aa: CASSPGQGRVAGELFF
j_gene: TRBJ2-2
v_gene: TRBV3-1/TRBV3-2

CDR3aa: CASSHARLAGGLMQAGELFF
j_gene: TRBJ2-2
v_gene: TRBV4-2

CDR3aa: CASSDTRGPYSGNTIYF
j_gene: TRBJ1-3
v_gene: TRBV25-1

CDR3aa: CASSQEGRSDTQYF
j_gene: TRBJ2-3
v_gene: TRBV4-1

CDR3aa: CASSLQGAGTEAFF
j_gene: TRBJ1-1
v_gene: TRBV7-8

CDR3aa: CASSQDRGYGYTF
j_gene: TRBJ1-2
v_gene: TRBV12-3/TRBV12-4

CDR3aa: CASSARDRGDETQYF
j_gene: TRBJ2-5
v_gene: TRBV5-8

CDR3aa: CASSPSFHQGRIGNTEAFF
j_gene: TRBJ1-1
v_gene: TRBV11-2

CDR3aa: CASSTDRGLSYEQYF
j_gene: TRBJ2-7
v_gene: TRBV6-2/TRBV6-3

CDR3aa: CAWGGPGLIDTQYF
j_gene: TRBJ2-3
v_gene: TRBV30

CDR3aa: CASSQDRGQGYTEAFF
j_gene: TRBJ1-1
v_gene: TRBV4-3

CDR3aa: CATSRDRTGSSYTF
j_gene: TRBJ1-2
v_gene: TRBV15

CDR3aa: CASSLRSEKLFF
j_gene: TRBJ1-4
v_gene: TRBV5-5

CDR3aa: CATSDRAGANVLTF
j_gene: TRBJ2-6
v_gene: TRBV24-1

CDR3aa: CASSGGLAGGYNEQFF
j_gene: TRBJ2-1
v_gene: TRBV6-1

CDR3aa: CSASLGGQGSNQPQHF
j_gene: TRBJ1-5
v_gene: TRBV20-1

CDR3aa: CASSVTGGTEAFF
j_gene: TRBJ1-1
v_gene: TRBV10-1

CDR3aa: CASTLARGTGELFF
j_gene: TRBJ2-2
v_gene: TRBV7-2

CDR3aa: CASSVEGQGTDSEAFF
j_gene: TRBJ1-1
v_gene: TRBV9